The source of this TCR beta chain is a study of beta chain features in type 1 diabetes. The CDR3 runs to 13 residues. Germline assignment: CDR1 SGHDN and CDR2 FVKESK. V shed 8 bases and J shed 6 bases, with 16 bases lying between them. The sequenced template was cDNA made from the entire isolated RNA. The assay was immunoSEQ multiplex PCR, and TCRdb's table has in-frame clones only and misses some. The sample includes hundreds of thousands of clones, about 14% of them seen just once. The TCR sequence derives from a man between 18 and 29 years old in good health. Sequencing used naive CD4+ T cells from blood. The chain has TRBV14 and TRBJ1-2; D gene uncertain. CDR3 sequence: CASSPRLADGYTF. CDR3 nucleotides: TGTGCCAGCTCTCCTCGACTAGCCGATGGCTACACCTTC. The full variable domain, completed using reference TRBV14 and TRBJ1-2, is EAGVTQFPSHSVIEKGQTVTLRCDPISGHDNLYWYRRVMGKEIKFLLHFVKESKQDESGMPNNRFLAERTGGTYSTLKVQPAELEDSGVYFCASSPRLADGYTFGSGTRLTVV.